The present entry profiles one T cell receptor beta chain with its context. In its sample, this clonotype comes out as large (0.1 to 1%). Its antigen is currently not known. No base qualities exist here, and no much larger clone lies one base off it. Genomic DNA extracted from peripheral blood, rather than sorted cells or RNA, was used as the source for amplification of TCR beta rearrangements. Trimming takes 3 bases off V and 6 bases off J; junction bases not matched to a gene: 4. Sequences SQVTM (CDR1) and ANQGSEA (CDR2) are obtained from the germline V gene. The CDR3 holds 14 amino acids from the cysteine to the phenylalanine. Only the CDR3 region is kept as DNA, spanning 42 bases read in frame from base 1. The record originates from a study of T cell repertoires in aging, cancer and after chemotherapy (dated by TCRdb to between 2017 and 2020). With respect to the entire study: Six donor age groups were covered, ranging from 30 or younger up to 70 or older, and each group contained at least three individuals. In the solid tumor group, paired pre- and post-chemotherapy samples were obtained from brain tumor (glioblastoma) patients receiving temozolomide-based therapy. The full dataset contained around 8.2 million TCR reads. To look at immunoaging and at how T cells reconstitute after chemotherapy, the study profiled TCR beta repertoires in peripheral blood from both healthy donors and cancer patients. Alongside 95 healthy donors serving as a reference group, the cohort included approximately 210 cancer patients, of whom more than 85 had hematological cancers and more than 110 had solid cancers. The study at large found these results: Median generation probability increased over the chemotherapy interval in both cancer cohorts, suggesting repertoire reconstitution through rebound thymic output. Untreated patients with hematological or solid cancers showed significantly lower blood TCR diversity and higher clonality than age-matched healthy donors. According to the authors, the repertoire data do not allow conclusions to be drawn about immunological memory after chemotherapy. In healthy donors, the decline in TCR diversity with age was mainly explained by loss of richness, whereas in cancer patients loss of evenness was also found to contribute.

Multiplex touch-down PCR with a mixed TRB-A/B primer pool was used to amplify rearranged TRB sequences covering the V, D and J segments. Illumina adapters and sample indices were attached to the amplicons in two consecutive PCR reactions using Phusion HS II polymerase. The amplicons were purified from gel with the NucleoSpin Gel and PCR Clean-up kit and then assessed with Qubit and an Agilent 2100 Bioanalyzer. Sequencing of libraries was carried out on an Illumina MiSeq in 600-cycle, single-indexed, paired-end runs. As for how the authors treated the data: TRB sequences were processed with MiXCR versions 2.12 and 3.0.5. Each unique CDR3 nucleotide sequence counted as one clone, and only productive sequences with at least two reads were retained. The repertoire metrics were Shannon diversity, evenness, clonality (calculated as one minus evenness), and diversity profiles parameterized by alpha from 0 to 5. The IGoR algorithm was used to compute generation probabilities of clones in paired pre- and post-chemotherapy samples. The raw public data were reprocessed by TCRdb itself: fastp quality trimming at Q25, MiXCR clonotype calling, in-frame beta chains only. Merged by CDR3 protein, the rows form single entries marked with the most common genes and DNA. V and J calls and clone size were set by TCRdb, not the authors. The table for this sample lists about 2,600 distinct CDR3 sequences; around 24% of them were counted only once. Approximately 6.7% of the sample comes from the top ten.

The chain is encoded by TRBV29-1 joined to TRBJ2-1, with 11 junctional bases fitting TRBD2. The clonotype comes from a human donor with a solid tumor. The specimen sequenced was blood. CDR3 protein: CSVEASGRPNEQFF. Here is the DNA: TGCAGCGTTGAGGCTAGCGGGAGGCCCAATGAGCAGTTCTTC.